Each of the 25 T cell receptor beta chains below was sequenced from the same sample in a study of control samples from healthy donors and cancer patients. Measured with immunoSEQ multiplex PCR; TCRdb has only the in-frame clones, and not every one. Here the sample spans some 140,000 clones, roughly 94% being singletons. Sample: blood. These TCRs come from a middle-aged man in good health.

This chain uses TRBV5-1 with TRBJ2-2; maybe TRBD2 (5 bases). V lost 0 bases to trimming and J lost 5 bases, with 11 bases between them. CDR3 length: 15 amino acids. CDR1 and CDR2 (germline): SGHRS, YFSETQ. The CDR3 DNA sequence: TGCGCCAGCAGCTTGGCGAGCGGTGGAACCGGGGAGCTGTTTTTT. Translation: CASSLASGGTGELFF.

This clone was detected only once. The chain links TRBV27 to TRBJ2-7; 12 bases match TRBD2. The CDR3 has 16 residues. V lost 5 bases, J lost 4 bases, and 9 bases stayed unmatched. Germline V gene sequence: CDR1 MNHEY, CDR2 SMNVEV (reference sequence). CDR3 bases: TGTGCCAGCAGTCCCTTAACCGGGACTAGCGGGTACGAGCAGTACTTC. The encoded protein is CASSPLTGTSGYEQYF.

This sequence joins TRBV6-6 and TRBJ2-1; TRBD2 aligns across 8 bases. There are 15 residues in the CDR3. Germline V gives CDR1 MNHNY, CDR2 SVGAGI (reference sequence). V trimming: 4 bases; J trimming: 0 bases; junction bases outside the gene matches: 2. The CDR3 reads CASSSSGPSYNEQFF. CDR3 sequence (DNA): TGTGCCAGCAGTTCTAGCGGGCCCTCCTACAATGAGCAGTTCTTC.

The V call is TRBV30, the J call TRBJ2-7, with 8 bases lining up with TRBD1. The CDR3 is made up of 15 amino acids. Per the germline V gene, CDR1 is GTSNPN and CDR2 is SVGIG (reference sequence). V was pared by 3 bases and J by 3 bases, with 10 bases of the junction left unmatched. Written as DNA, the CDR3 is TGTGCCTGGAGAGCCCTGACAGGGGCTATCTACGAGCAGTACTTC. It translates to CAWRALTGAIYEQYF.

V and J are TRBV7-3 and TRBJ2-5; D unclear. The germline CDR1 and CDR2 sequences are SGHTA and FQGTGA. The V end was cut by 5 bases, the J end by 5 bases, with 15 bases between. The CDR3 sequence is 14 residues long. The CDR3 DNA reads TGTGCCAGCAGCCCTGGACCCGCCGGGGAGACCCAGTACTTC. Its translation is CASSPGPAGETQYF.

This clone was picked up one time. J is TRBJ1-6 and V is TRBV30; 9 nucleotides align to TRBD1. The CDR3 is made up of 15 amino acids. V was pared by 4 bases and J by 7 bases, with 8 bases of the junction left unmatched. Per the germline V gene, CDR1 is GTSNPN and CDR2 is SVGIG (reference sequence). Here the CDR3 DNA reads TGTGCCTGGACCGGATGGGACAGGGTCAATTCACCCCTCCACTTT. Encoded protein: CAWTGWDRVNSPLHF.

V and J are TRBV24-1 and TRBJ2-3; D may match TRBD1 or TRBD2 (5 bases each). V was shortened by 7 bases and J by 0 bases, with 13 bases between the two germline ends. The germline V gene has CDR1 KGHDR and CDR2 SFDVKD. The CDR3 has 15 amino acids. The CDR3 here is CATSPRGTSTDTQYF. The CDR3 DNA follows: TGTGCCACCAGCCCGAGGGGCACTAGCACAGATACGCAGTATTTT.

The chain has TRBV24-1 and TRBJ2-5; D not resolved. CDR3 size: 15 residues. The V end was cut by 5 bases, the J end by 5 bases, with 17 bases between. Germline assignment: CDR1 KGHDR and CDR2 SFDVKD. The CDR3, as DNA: TGTGCCACCAGTGGCCCCGGCAGGAAGGCCGAGACCCAGTACTTC. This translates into CATSGPGRKAETQYF.

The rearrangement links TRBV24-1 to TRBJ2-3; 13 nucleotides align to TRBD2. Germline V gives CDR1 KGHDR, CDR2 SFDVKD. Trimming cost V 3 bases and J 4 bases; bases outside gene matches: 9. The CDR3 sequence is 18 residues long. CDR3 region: CATSDITSGGAGADTQYF. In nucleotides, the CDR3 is TGTGCCACCAGTGATATAACTAGCGGGGGGGCTGGCGCAGATACGCAGTATTTT.

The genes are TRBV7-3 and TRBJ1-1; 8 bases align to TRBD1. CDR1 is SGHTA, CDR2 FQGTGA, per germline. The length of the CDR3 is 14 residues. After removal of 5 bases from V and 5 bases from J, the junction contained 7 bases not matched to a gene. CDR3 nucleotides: TGTGCCAGCAGCCAACAGGGGGTGGGAACTGAAGCTTTCTTT. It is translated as CASSQQGVGTEAFF.

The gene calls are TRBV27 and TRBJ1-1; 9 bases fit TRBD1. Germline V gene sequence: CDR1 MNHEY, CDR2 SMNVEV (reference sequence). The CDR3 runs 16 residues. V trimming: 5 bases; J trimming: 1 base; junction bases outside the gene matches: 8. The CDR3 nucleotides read TGTGCCAGCAGTGAGAGACCGGACAGGGGGAACACTGAAGCTTTCTTT. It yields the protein CASSERPDRGNTEAFF.

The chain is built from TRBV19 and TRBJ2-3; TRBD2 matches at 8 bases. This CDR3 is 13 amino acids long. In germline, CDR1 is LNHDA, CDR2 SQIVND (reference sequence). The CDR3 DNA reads TGTGCTAGCGGGGCCACTAGCACAGATACGCAGTATTTT. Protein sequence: CASGATSTDTQYF. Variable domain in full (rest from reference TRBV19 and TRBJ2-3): DGGITQSPKYLFRKEGQNVTLSCEQNLNHDAMYWYRQDPGQGLRLIYYSQIVNDFQKGDIAEGYSVSREKKESFPLTVTSAQKNPTAFYLCASGATSTDTQYFGPGTRLTVL.

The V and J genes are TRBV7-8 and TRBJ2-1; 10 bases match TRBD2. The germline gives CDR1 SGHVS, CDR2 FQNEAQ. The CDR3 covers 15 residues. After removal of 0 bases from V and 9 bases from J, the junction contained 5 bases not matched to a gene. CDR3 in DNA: TGTGCCAGCAGCTTAGCGGTGGGACTAGCGATTGAGCAGTTCTTC. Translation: CASSLAVGLAIEQFF.

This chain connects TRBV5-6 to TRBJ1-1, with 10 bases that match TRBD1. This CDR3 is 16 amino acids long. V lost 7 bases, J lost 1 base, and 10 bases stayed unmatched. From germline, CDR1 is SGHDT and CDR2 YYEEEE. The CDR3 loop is CASGDRGRVRNTEAFF. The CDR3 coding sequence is TGTGCCAGCGGAGACAGGGGGCGTGTAAGGAACACTGAAGCTTTCTTT. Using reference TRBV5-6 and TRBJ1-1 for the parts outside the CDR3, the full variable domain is DAGVTQSPTHLIKTRGQQVTLRCSPKSGHDTVSWYQQALGQGPQFIFQYYEEEERQRGNFPDRFSGHQFPNYSSELNVNALLLGDSALYLCASGDRGRVRNTEAFFGQGTRLTVV.

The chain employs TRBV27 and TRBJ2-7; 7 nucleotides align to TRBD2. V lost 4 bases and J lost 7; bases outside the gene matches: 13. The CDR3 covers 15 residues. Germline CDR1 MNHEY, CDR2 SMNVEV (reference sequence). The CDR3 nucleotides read TGTGCCAGCAGTTCAGGGTGGGGGAGGGCAGGGGAGCAGTACTTC. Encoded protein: CASSSGWGRAGEQYF.

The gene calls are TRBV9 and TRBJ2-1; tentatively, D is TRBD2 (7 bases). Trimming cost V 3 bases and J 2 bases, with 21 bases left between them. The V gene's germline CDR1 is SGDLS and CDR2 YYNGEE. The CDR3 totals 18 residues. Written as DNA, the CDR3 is TGTGCCAGCAGCGATTCCTTCGGGGGGCACGGGCCCTACAATGAGCAGTTCTTC. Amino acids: CASSDSFGGHGPYNEQFF.

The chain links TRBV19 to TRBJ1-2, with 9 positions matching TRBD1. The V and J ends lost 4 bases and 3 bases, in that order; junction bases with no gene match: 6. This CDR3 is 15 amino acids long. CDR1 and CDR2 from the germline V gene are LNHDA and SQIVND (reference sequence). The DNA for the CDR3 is TGTGCCAGTAGTACCGTGACAGGGGGGTACTATGGCTACACCTTC. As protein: CASSTVTGGYYGYTF.

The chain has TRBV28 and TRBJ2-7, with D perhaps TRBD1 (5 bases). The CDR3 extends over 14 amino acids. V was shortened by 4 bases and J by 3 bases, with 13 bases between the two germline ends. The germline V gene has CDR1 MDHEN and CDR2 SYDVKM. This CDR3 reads CASSSLDRNYEQYF. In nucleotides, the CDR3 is TGTGCCAGCAGTTCCCTCGACAGAAACTACGAGCAGTACTTC.

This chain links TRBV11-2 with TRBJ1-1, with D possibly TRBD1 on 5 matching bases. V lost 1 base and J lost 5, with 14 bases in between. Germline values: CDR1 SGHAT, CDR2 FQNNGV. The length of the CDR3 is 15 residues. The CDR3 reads CASSLGRGTGTEAFF. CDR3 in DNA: TGTGCCAGCAGCTTAGGAAGAGGGACGGGGACTGAAGCTTTCTTT.

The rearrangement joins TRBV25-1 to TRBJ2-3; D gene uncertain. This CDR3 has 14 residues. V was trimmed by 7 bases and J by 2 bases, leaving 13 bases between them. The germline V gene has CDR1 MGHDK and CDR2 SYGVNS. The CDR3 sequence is CASKEETPTDTQYF. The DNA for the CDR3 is TGTGCCAGCAAAGAGGAGACTCCCACAGATACGCAGTATTTT.

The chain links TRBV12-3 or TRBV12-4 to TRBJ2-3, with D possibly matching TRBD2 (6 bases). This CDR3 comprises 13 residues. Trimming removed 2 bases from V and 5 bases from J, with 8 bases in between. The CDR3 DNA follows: TGTGCCAGCAGTTTACGGGAGAGAGATACGCAGTATTTT. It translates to CASSLRERDTQYF.

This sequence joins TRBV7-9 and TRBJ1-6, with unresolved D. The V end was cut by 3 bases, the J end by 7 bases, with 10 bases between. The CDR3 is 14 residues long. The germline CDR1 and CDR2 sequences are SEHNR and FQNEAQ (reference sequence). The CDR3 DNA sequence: TGTGCCAGCAGCTTGCGACAAGGGAATTCACCCCTCCACTTT. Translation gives CASSLRQGNSPLHF.

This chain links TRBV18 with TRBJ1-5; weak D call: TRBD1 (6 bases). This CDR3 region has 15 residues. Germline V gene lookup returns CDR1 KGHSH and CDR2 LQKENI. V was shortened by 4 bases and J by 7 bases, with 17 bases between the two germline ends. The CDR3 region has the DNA TGTGCCAGCTCACTGGGGACATATCAGGGGCAGCCCCAGCATTTT. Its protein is CASSLGTYQGQPQHF.

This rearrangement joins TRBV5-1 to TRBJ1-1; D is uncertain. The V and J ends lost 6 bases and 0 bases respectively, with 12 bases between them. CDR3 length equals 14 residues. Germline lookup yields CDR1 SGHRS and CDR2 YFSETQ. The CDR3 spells CASTWSAMNTEAFF. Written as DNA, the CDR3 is TGCGCCAGCACCTGGTCAGCCATGAACACTGAAGCTTTCTTT.

The CDR3 spells CASSLSRTGELFF. The CDR3 nucleotides read TGTGCCAGCAGCCTTTCTCGTACCGGGGAGCTGTTTTTT. The V call is TRBV11-3, the J call TRBJ2-2; the D is unclear. This CDR3 has 13 residues. Germline loops: CDR1 SGHNT, CDR2 YENEEA. With 5 bases removed from V and 5 bases from J, the gap between germline ends came to 9 bases.